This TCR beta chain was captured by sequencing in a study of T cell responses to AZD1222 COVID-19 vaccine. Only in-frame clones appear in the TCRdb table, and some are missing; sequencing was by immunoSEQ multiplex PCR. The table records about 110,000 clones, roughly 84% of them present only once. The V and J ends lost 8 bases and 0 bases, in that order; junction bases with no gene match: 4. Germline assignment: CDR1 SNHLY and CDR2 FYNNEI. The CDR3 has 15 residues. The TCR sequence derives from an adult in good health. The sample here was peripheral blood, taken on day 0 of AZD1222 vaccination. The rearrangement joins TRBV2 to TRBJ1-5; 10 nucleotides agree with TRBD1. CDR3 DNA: TGTGCCAGCGCCCGGGACAGGGGTAGCAATCAGCCCCAGCATTTT. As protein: CASARDRGSNQPQHF.